The 15 T cell receptor beta chains below all came from one sample that was sequenced in a study of T cell clonality in common variable immunodeficiency. Findings of the study overall: Fewer deletions and N-nucleotide insertions were reportedly seen in common variable immunodeficiency TCR beta sequences.

Generated by immunoSEQ multiplex PCR, the TCRdb table keeps only in-frame clones and is missing some. The specimen has about 19,000 clones, none found just once. For these TCRs, the target antigens are not known. Sequenced sample: peripheral blood mononuclear cells. These receptors all come from a human donor with common variable immunodeficiency.

The table lists this clone with a few counts. The sequenced part of the CDR3 DNA is TGTGCCAGCACCCGAGAGGCCGCGGGGGACACTGAA. Amino acids: CASTREAAGDTE. From start to end, the CDR3 is CASTREAAGDTEAFF. The chain couples TRBV2 to TRBJ1-1; D may be TRBD1 (5 bases). The CDR3 end lies 3 residues beyond the end of the read and is filled in from the germline J gene. The CDR3 runs 15 residues. V lost 7 bases and J 3 bases, leaving 18 bases between the germline ends. Looked up from germline, CDR1 is SNHLY and CDR2 is FYNNEI.

A note on this clone: The read finishes 3 residues shy of the CDR3 end, and the germline J gene is used to complete it. The chain employs TRBV18 and TRBJ2-3, with D maybe TRBD2 (6 bases). Germline CDR1 KGHSH, CDR2 LQKENI. V lost 3 bases and J 4 bases, leaving 8 bases between the germline ends. This CDR3 spans 13 amino acids. Partial CDR3 DNA: TGTGCCAGCTCACCGGAGGGGCCAGATACG. This encodes CASSPEGPDT. The entire CDR3 protein reads CASSPEGPDTQYF.

This clone was observed at least ten times. The CDR3 loop is CAWSVGGTQYF. The covered CDR3 bases are TGTGCCTGGAGTGTAGGTGGGACC. The rearrangement links TRBV30 to TRBJ2-5; D is uncertain. The read gets to within 3 residues of the CDR3 end, and the germline J gene fills in the rest. The CDR3 totals 11 residues. Trimming removed 0 bases at V and 7 bases at J, with 6 bases between. Germline assignment: CDR1 GTSNPN and CDR2 SVGIG (reference sequence). The full variable domain, completed using reference TRBV30 and TRBJ2-5, is SQTIHQWPATLVQPVGSPLSLECTVEGTSNPNLYWYRQAAGRGLQLLFYSVGIGQISSEVPQNLSASRPQDRQFILSSKKLLLSDSGFYLCAWSVGGTQYFGPGTRLLVL.

As concerns this clone: The CDR3 end falls 3 residues outside the read, so it is completed with the germline J gene. The V and J genes are TRBV29-1 and TRBJ2-1; D remains ambiguous. This CDR3 is built from 15 residues. The V gene lost 4 bases and the J gene lost 6 bases, with 19 bases spanning the gap. CDR1 and CDR2 from the germline V gene are SQVTM and ANQGSEA. The covered CDR3 bases are TGCAGCGTTGTTCTGTCCGAAACAAAAACCAATGAG. Amino acids: CSVVLSETKTNE. The full CDR3 protein is CSVVLSETKTNEQFF.

This clone was counted at least ten times. The sequenced fragment ends 3 residues before the CDR3 boundary, so the rest is inferred from the germline J gene. The chain recombines TRBV20-1 with TRBJ1-6, with a possible D match to TRBD1 (6 bases). Germline CDR1 and CDR2: DFQATT and SNEGSKA (reference sequence). Between the trimmed V and J ends, which lost 6 bases and 9 bases, there was a span of 15 bases. The CDR3 has 13 residues. CDR3 bases read: TGCAGTGCCCAGGGGCCCAACTCTTCACCC. Translated: CSAQGPNSSP. From start to end, the CDR3 is CSAQGPNSSPLHF.

In this sample, this clone is medium-sized (0.01 to 0.1%). The CDR3 protein is CASSPSDRGLGEKLFF. The DNA read from the CDR3 is TGTGCCAGCAGCCCCTCCGACAGGGGGCTGGGGGAAAAA. V and J are TRBV12-3 or TRBV12-4 and TRBJ1-4, with 10 bases lining up with TRBD1. The read comes to an end 3 residues before the CDR3 does, leaving the germline J gene to fill in the end. Trimming removed 6 bases from V and 8 bases from J; junction bases left unmatched: 12. This CDR3 is 16 amino acids long.

Only a few counts were recorded for this clone. The read falls 3 residues short of the CDR3 end, and the missing part is taken from the germline J gene. The chain uses TRBV19 and TRBJ2-1, with TRBD2 matching 9 bases. The CDR3 runs 16 residues. After removal of 5 bases from V and 6 bases from J, the junction contained 11 bases not matched to a gene. Germline CDR1 and CDR2: LNHDA and SQIVND (reference sequence). The part of the CDR3 DNA that was read is TGTGCCAGTAGTCACTTGCCAATAGCGGGAGTCAATGAG. This translates into CASSHLPIAGVNE. The full CDR3 reads CASSHLPIAGVNEQFF.

In its sample, this clone was seen a few times. Here the CDR3 reads CSAGLYEQYF. Incomplete CDR3 DNA: TGCAGTGCTGGGCTTTACGAG. The chain is built from TRBV20-1 and TRBJ2-7; no clear D gene. The read ends 3 residues early relative to the CDR3; the germline J gene fills the gap. The CDR3 consists of 10 residues. With 5 bases removed from V and 4 bases from J, the gap between germline ends came to 6 bases. In germline, CDR1 is DFQATT, CDR2 SNEGSKA (reference sequence).

This clone was seen only a few times. The read terminates 3 residues ahead of where the CDR3 ends, so the germline J gene completes it. V is TRBV7-2 and J is TRBJ2-2; 8 positions agree with TRBD2. CDR1 SGHTA and CDR2 FQGNSA come from the germline V gene. The CDR3 length is 15 residues. V shed 6 bases and J 3 bases; nucleotides not matched to a gene: 6. Incomplete CDR3 DNA: TGTGCCAGCAGGCGGACTAGCAGCCACACCGGGGAG. Translating it yields CASRRTSSHTGE. Given in full, the CDR3 is CASRRTSSHTGELFF.

CDR3 residues: CASSPFGQPQHF. The DNA read from the CDR3 is TGTGCCAGCAGCCCCTTTGGCCAGCCC. The chain is built from TRBV7-9 and TRBJ1-5; the D is unclear. The observed sequence ends 3 residues before the CDR3 terminus, with the missing tail filled in from the germline J gene. Germline assignment: CDR1 SEHNR and CDR2 FQNEAQ (reference sequence). Trimming pared 5 bases from V and 7 bases from J, leaving 9 bases between. The CDR3 consists of 12 residues.

This clone was seen repeatedly, ten times or more. The read ends 3 residues early relative to the CDR3; the germline J gene fills the gap. The sample contains more than one DNA sequence encoding this CDR3. The chain employs TRBV19 and TRBJ1-1; D might be TRBD1 (6 bases). The germline V gene encodes CDR1 LNHDA and CDR2 SQIVND (reference sequence). Trimming pared 2 bases from V and 4 bases from J, leaving 11 bases between. The CDR3 is made up of 14 amino acids. Partial CDR3 DNA: TGTGCCAGTAGTATAACAGGGCCGGGCACTGAA. Protein sequence: CASSITGPGTE. The complete CDR3 reads CASSITGPGTEAFF.

This clone was detected a few times. The read stops 3 residues short of the end of the CDR3; the missing end is completed from the germline J gene. The chain couples TRBV2 to TRBJ2-1; 9 bases map to TRBD2. Germline CDR1 reads SNHLY; CDR2 reads FYNNEI. The V segment lost 2 bases and the J segment 3 bases; nucleotides outside the gene matches: 5. The CDR3 extends over 16 amino acids. The part of the CDR3 DNA that was read is TGTGCCAGCAGTGAATTTAAGCGGGGGGACTACAATGAG. Translation: CASSEFKRGDYNE. In full, the CDR3 is CASSEFKRGDYNEQFF.

Points on this clone: The read stops 3 residues short of the end of the CDR3; the missing end is completed from the germline J gene. This chain links TRBV19 with TRBJ2-7, with a weak D call TRBD1 (6 bases). Germline V gene sequence: CDR1 LNHDA, CDR2 SQIVND (reference sequence). V was cut by 0 bases and J by 1 base, with 19 bases left in between. The CDR3 loop spans 18 amino acids. The CDR3 spells CASSIDRETGTQSYEQYF. The sequenced CDR3 bases are TGTGCCAGTAGTATAGATCGAGAAACCGGGACACAGTCCTACGAG.

For this clone: The sequence runs out 3 residues before the end of the CDR3; the remainder is reconstructed from the germline J gene. J is TRBJ1-1 and V is TRBV5-1; 7 bases fit TRBD1. Trimming took 3 bases from V and 7 from J; bases not matched to a gene: 6. The CDR3 loop spans 13 amino acids. CDR1 and CDR2 from the germline V gene are SGHRS and YFSETQ. The CDR3 protein is CASSYRDRGEAFF. The DNA read from the CDR3 is TGCGCCAGCAGCTACCGGGACAGAGGTGAA.

CDR3: CAWRVGWGEYTF. The part of the CDR3 DNA that was read is TGTGCCTGGAGGGTAGGCTGGGGGGAG. The chain joins TRBV30 to TRBJ1-2; TRBD1 is a possible D gene (5 bases). The observed sequence ends 3 residues before the CDR3 terminus, with the missing tail filled in from the germline J gene. CDR1 is GTSNPN, CDR2 SVGIG, per germline (reference sequence). This CDR3 is 12 amino acids long.